The clone carrying this TCR beta chain is identified as large from frequency. Its antigen is currently unknown. This entry belongs to a study of T cells in severe cutaneous drug reactions. Looking at the study overall: Patients came from Taiwan, Thailand and a European registry, 2011 to 2018. Patients in acute or recovery stage gave blister fluids/cells and PBMC.

Study conclusions and caveats: Tolerant-control and healthy-donor PBMC lacked or rarely had the public CDR3 found in blisters.

Carbamazepine had induced Stevens-Johnson syndrome or toxic epidermal necrolysis in the sequenced donors. Libraries were made by iRepertoire multiplex PCR with TCR subtype-specific primers for bulk and single-cell sequencing. Bulk TCR beta libraries came from multiplex PCR with V, D, J primers. TCRdb reprocessed the multiplex PCR reads and stores each CDR3 protein as one record, lacking DNA. Its table lists some 7,700 distinct CDR3 sequences. The sequenced sample consisted of cells from a skin blister. This TCR was recovered from a human donor with a severe cutaneous adverse drug reaction.

The CDR3 loop reads CAWGMDGNNEQFF. V is TRBV30 and J is TRBJ2-1. The CDR3 has 13 residues. Germline V CDR1 and CDR2: GTSNPN, SVGIG (reference sequence).